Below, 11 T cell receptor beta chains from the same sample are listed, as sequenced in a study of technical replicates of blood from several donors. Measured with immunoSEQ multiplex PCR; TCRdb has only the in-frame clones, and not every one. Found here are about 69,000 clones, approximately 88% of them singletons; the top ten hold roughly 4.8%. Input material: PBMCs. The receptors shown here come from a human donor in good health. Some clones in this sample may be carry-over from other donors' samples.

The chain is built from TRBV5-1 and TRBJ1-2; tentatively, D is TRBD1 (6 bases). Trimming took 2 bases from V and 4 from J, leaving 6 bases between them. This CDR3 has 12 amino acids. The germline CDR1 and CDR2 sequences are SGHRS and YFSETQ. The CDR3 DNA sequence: TGCGCCAGCAGCTTAGGGGGCTATGGCTACACCTTC. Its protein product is CASSLGGYGYTF.

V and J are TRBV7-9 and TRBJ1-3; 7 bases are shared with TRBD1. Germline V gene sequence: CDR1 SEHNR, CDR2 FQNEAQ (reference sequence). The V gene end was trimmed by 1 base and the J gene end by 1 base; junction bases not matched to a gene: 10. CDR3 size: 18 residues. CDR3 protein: CASSLDWARGSSGNTIYF. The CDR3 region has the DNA TGTGCCAGCAGCTTAGATTGGGCCAGGGGGTCGTCTGGAAACACCATATATTTT.

The CDR3 nucleotides are TGTGCCAGCCTAAACAGGGATTACGGCTACACCTTC. Translated: CASLNRDYGYTF. The chain carries TRBV6-6 and TRBJ1-2, with D tentatively TRBD1 (6 bases). Per germline, CDR1 MNHNY and CDR2 SVGAGI (reference sequence). V shed 8 bases and J shed 8 bases, with 15 bases lying between them. The CDR3 has 12 residues.

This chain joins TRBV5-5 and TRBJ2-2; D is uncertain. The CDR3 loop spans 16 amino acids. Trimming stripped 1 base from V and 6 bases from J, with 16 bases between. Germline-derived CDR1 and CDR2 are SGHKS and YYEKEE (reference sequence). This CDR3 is CASSLFRNFESGELFF. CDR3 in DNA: TGTGCCAGCAGCTTGTTTAGAAATTTCGAGTCCGGGGAGCTGTTTTTT. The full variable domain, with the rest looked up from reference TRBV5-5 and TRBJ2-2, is DAGVTQSPTHLIKTRGQQVTLRCSPISGHKSVSWYQQVLGQGPQFIFQYYEKEERGRGNFPDRFSARQFPNYSSELNVNALLLGDSALYLCASSLFRNFESGELFFGEGSRLTVL.

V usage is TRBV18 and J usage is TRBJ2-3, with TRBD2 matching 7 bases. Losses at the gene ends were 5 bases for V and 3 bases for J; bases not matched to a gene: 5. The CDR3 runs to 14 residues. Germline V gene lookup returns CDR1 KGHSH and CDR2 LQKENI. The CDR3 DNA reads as TGTGCCAGCTCAGAAGGGGAGGGAACAGATACGCAGTATTTT. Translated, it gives CASSEGEGTDTQYF.

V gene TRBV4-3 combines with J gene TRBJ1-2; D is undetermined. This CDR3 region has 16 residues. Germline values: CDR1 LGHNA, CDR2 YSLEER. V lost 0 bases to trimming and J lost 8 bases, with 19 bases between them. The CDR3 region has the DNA TGCGCCAGCAGCCAAGATTCCTCGCGGGCTACACGAGGCTACACCTTC. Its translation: CASSQDSSRATRGYTF.

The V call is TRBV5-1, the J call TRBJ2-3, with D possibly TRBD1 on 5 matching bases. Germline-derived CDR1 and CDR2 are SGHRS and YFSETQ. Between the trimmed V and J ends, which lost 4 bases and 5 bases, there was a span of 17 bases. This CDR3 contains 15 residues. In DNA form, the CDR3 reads TGCGCCAGCAGCAAAGAAACAGGCCTGGGAGATACGCAGTATTTT. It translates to CASSKETGLGDTQYF.

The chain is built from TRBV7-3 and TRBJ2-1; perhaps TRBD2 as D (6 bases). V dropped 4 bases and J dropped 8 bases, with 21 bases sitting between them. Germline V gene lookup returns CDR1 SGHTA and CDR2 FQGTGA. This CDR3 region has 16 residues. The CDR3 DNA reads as TGTGCCAGCAGCTCACAGCGGGTTAGCGGTTTTGATGAGCAGTTCTTC. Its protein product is CASSSQRVSGFDEQFF.

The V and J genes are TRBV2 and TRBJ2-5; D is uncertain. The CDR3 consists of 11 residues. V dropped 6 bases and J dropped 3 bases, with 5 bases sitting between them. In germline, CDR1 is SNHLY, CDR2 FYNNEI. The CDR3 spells CASSKKETQYF. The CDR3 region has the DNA TGTGCCAGCAGCAAAAAAGAGACCCAGTACTTC.

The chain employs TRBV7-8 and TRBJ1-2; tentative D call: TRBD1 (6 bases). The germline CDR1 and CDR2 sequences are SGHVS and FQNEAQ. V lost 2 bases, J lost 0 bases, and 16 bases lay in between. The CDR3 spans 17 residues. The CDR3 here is CASSLTGLTAANYGYTF. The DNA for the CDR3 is TGTGCCAGCAGCTTAACAGGGTTGACAGCAGCTAACTATGGCTACACCTTC.

This chain's CDR3 is CASSMSSGSFNYEQYF. The CDR3 DNA sequence: TGTGCCAGTAGTATGTCTAGCGGGAGTTTCAACTACGAGCAGTACTTC. The chain joins TRBV19 to TRBJ2-7; 10 bases are a match to TRBD2. The J segment lost 3 bases and the V segment lost 3 bases, leaving 8 bases of the junction unmatched. Per germline, CDR1 LNHDA and CDR2 SQIVND (reference sequence). The CDR3 spans 16 residues.